The 13 T cell receptor beta chains below all came from one sample that was sequenced in a study of early T cells in non-severe SARS-CoV-2 infection. One entry per CDR3 protein results from TCRdb running MiXCR on the 5' RACE reads. The data show roughly 46,000 distinct CDR3 sequences, 5.4% seen once. This specimen was whole blood, taken at baseline. These receptors were obtained from an adult who was a healthcare worker with PCR-confirmed SARS-CoV-2 infection or an uninfected control (not recorded which).

This clonotype showed up just a few times. V usage is TRBV28 and J usage is TRBJ1-2, with TRBD1 matching 8 bases. The V gene end was trimmed by 7 bases and the J gene end by 8 bases; junction bases not matched to a gene: 9. Looked up from germline, CDR1 is MDHEN and CDR2 is SYDVKM. The CDR3 length is 13 residues. The CDR3 region is CASIEGTGRGYTF. CDR3 DNA sequence: TGTGCCAGCATAGAAGGGACAGGAAGGGGCTACACCTTC.

This clonotype was counted many times. The rearrangement links TRBV28 to TRBJ2-3; D is perhaps TRBD1 (6 bases). The V end lost 9 bases, the J end lost 7 bases, and 11 bases lay between the germline ends. Per germline, CDR1 MDHEN and CDR2 SYDVKM. The CDR3 sequence is 11 residues long. The CDR3 DNA reads as TGTGCCAGTCTCGGACAGTATACGCAGTATTTT. This gives the protein CASLGQYTQYF.

The chain recombines TRBV6-6 with TRBJ2-2; no clear D. V lost 3 bases to trimming and J lost 1 base, with 6 bases between them. The CDR3 is made up of 14 amino acids. Germline CDR1 reads MNHNY; CDR2 reads SVGAGI (reference sequence). The CDR3 DNA reads as TGTGCCAGCAGTTATAGCCAGAACACCGGGGAGCTGTTTTTT. Translating it yields CASSYSQNTGELFF.

This clonotype appeared many times. The chain recombines TRBV11-2 with TRBJ2-7; no reliable D call. The CDR3 totals 14 residues. Per the germline V gene, CDR1 is SGHAT and CDR2 is FQNNGV. V was trimmed by 1 base and J by 3 bases, leaving 10 bases between them. CDR3 sequence reads: CASSLVGSLYEQYF. The CDR3 DNA is TGTGCCAGCAGCTTAGTAGGCAGCCTCTACGAGCAGTACTTC.

Ten or more counts support this clonotype. The rearrangement uses TRBV7-9 and TRBJ1-1, with D uncertain. The germline V and J ends were trimmed by 7 bases and 1 base, with 4 bases remaining between them. Germline-derived CDR1 and CDR2 are SEHNR and FQNEAQ (reference sequence). The CDR3 loop spans 11 amino acids. The CDR3 DNA sequence: TGTGCCAGCATCAAGAACACTGAAGCTTTCTTT. It yields the protein CASIKNTEAFF.

This clonotype appeared many times. The V gene is TRBV10-1, the J gene TRBJ2-3; the D gene is possibly TRBD2 (5 bases). Germline V gene sequence: CDR1 WNHNN, CDR2 SYGVQD (reference sequence). Trimming took 6 bases from V and 1 from J, leaving 8 bases between them. CDR3 size: 13 residues. DNA of the CDR3: TGCGCCAGCAGCTCCGGGGGCACAGATACGCAGTATTTT. Amino acid sequence: CASSSGGTDTQYF.

As to this clonotype: A much bigger clone sits one base away, suggesting this may be a read error. The chain uses TRBV3-1 and TRBJ2-1; D not resolved. Trimming took 1 base from V and 8 from J, leaving 15 bases between them. The CDR3 is 15 amino acids. Germline CDR1 is LGHDT and CDR2 is YNNKEL (reference sequence). The CDR3 nucleotides are TGTGCCAGCAGCCAAGTCGCCTCCCCTTACGATGAGCAGTTCTTC. It yields the protein CASSQVASPYDEQFF.

Points on this clonotype: This could be a read error, since a much larger clone is one nucleotide away. The chain uses TRBV28 and TRBJ2-1; 7 bases line up with TRBD2. There are 14 residues in the CDR3. Germline V gene lookup returns CDR1 MDHEN and CDR2 SYDVKM. CDR3 amino acids: CVSPSGTADNEQFF. As DNA, the CDR3 is TGTGTCAGCCCAAGCGGGACGGCCGACAATGAGCAGTTCTTC.

This chain uses TRBV10-3 with TRBJ1-1, with unresolved D. The CDR3 spans 14 residues. Trimming took 11 bases from V and 0 from J, leaving 16 bases between them. Germline assignment: CDR1 ENHRY and CDR2 SYGVKD. The CDR3 loop is CAVRPGGVNTEAFF. Written as DNA, the CDR3 is TGTGCCGTTAGACCCGGTGGAGTGAACACTGAAGCTTTCTTT.

This clonotype occurred many times. The chain carries TRBV6-9 and TRBJ2-5; maybe TRBD2 (6 bases). The V end was cut by 5 bases, the J end by 1 base, with 11 bases between. The V gene's germline CDR1 is MNHGY and CDR2 SVAAGI. CDR3 length: 14 amino acids. CDR3 amino acids: CASSSPGLQETQYF. Here the CDR3 DNA reads TGTGCCAGCAGTAGTCCGGGACTCCAAGAGACCCAGTACTTC.

Many counts were recorded for this clonotype. The chain joins TRBV4-2 to TRBJ1-1, with 7 positions matching TRBD1. Germline CDR1 LGHNA, CDR2 YNFKEQ. The length of the CDR3 is 16 residues. The trim removed 0 bases at V and 7 bases at J, leaving 11 bases unmatched. The CDR3 region is CASSQDGGQATLEAFF. CDR3 nucleotide sequence: TGTGCCAGCAGCCAAGATGGTGGACAGGCCACACTTGAAGCTTTCTTT.

There are a few counts of this clonotype. V usage is TRBV5-1 and J usage is TRBJ2-3, with a weak D call TRBD2 (5 bases). Germline CDR1 SGHRS, CDR2 YFSETQ. Trimming took off 5 bases at V and 1 base at J, with 14 bases between the two ends. The CDR3 spans 15 residues. The chain's CDR3 is CASRLDGLGTDTQYF. The CDR3 DNA reads TGCGCCAGCAGATTAGATGGACTTGGCACAGATACGCAGTATTTT.

This clonotype was picked up many times. The chain uses TRBV30 and TRBJ1-4; tentative D call: TRBD1 (5 bases). The ends were cut back, 1 base at V and 8 bases at J, with 20 bases in the middle. The CDR3 spans 16 residues. Per the germline V gene, CDR1 is GTSNPN and CDR2 is SVGIG (reference sequence). CDR3 amino acids: CAWSGNPQGLGEKLFF. CDR3 coding DNA: TGTGCCTGGAGTGGAAATCCCCAGGGTCTGGGGGAAAAACTGTTTTTT. The whole variable domain, remainder taken from reference TRBV30 and TRBJ1-4, is SQTIHQWPATLVQPVGSPLSLECTVEGTSNPNLYWYRQAAGRGLQLLFYSVGIGQISSEVPQNLSASRPQDRQFILSSKKLLLSDSGFYLCAWSGNPQGLGEKLFFGSGTQLSVL.